The 7 T cell receptor beta chains below were found in one sample sequenced in a study of cytomegalovirus exposure and HLA in healthy donors. Assay used: immunoSEQ multiplex PCR; TCRdb lists only in-frame clones, some missing. The table records some 54,000 clones, 80% to 95% of them present only once. Sequenced input: PBMCs. These TCRs come from a man between 18 and 29 years old in good health and CMV-seronegative.

This chain connects TRBV4-1 to TRBJ1-1; 8 positions agree with TRBD1. The V segment lost 4 bases and the J segment 6 bases; nucleotides outside the gene matches: 10. Looked up from germline, CDR1 is MGHRA and CDR2 is YSYEKL. The length of the CDR3 is 15 residues. The CDR3 protein is CASSPIGTGMAEAFF. CDR3 coding DNA: TGCGCCAGCAGCCCAATCGGGACAGGAATGGCTGAAGCTTTCTTT.

This CDR3 reads CASSETSGSGNEQFF. As DNA, the CDR3 is TGTGCCAGCAGTGAAACTAGCGGGAGCGGCAATGAGCAGTTCTTC. This sequence joins TRBV6-4 and TRBJ2-1; TRBD2 agrees at 11 bases. CDR3 length: 15 amino acids. Trimming cost V 3 bases and J 6 bases; bases outside gene matches: 4. Germline V gives CDR1 MRHNA, CDR2 SNTAGT.

V and J are TRBV19 and TRBJ2-3; no clear D. The CDR3 consists of 14 residues. The germline V gene encodes CDR1 LNHDA and CDR2 SQIVND (reference sequence). V was trimmed by 6 bases and J by 1 base, leaving 11 bases between them. Here the CDR3 DNA reads TGTGCCAGTAGAGAGAGCTACCGCACAGATACGCAGTATTTT. Encoded protein: CASRESYRTDTQYF.

This clone was recorded once. This chain links TRBV4-2 with TRBJ2-7, with 11 nucleotides matching TRBD2. This CDR3 is built from 15 residues. Germline-derived CDR1 and CDR2 are LGHNA and YNFKEQ. Trimming removed 0 bases from V and 3 bases from J; junction bases left unmatched: 1. The chain's CDR3 is CASSQEGTSGYEQYF. The CDR3 nucleotides read TGTGCCAGCAGCCAAGAGGGGACTAGCGGCTACGAGCAGTACTTC.

This chain joins TRBV20-1 and TRBJ1-2; D not certain. Per the germline V gene, CDR1 is DFQATT and CDR2 is SNEGSKA (reference sequence). Trimming stripped 5 bases from V and 8 bases from J, with 12 bases between. The CDR3 runs 11 residues. The CDR3 coding sequence is TGCAGTGCTGGCTCAACGGGGGGCTACACCTTC. Residues: CSAGSTGGYTF.

The chain employs TRBV5-1 and TRBJ2-1, with D unclear. Trimming removed 0 bases at V and 0 bases at J, with 10 bases between. CDR3 length: 16 residues. CDR1 is SGHRS and CDR2 is YFSETQ in the germline V gene. The CDR3 region is CASSLAEVYSYNEQFF. CDR3 nucleotide sequence: TGCGCCAGCAGCTTGGCCGAGGTTTACTCCTACAATGAGCAGTTCTTC. Full variable domain (outside the CDR3, taken from reference TRBV5-1 and TRBJ2-1): KAGVTQTPRYLIKTRGQQVTLSCSPISGHRSVSWYQQTPGQGLQFLFEYFSETQRNKGNFPGRFSGRQFSNSRSEMNVSTLELGDSALYLCASSLAEVYSYNEQFFGPGTRLTVL.

The chain joins TRBV4-1 to TRBJ2-7; 7 bases align to TRBD1. Germline V gives CDR1 MGHRA, CDR2 YSYEKL. The CDR3 totals 15 residues. The ends lost 2 bases at V and 4 bases at J; junction bases unmatched: 8. The CDR3 nucleotides read TGCGCCAGCAGCCAAACCGGGACAGTTGAATACGAGCAGTACTTC. It specifies CASSQTGTVEYEQYF.